These 26 T cell receptor beta chains share one sample of origin, sequenced in a study of T cell clones after liver transplantation (dated by TCRdb to between 2019 and 2020). Receptors were amplified or captured by the immunoSEQ multiplex PCR assay. In its TCRdb copy, this immuneACCESS table keeps in-frame sequences only and misses some clones. Where compared with another copy, unresolved V genes explain less than half of these, and the others have no known cause. The sample data list just over 80,000 clones, and 65% to 85% of these were observed just once. Less than 0.6% of the sample is held by the ten biggest clonotypes. The sequencing used CD4+ T cells from blood, collected 46 months after liver transplant. These receptors all come from a human patient who received a liver transplant. Following transplantation, T cells from the graft donor may be among those present.

V gene TRBV9 combines with J gene TRBJ2-1; D gene ambiguous. The CDR3 contains 15 residues. Trimming removed 2 bases from V and 0 bases from J, with 9 bases in between. Germline-derived CDR1 and CDR2 are SGDLS and YYNGEE. In DNA form, the CDR3 reads TGTGCCAGCAGCGTTCGATCAAGCTCCTACAATGAGCAGTTCTTC. Its protein product is CASSVRSSSYNEQFF.

V gene TRBV19 combines with J gene TRBJ2-7; 7 bases match TRBD2. The CDR3 runs to 13 residues. V was clipped by 6 bases and J by 0 bases; unmatched bases: 2. The germline V gene has CDR1 LNHDA and CDR2 SQIVND (reference sequence). CDR3 sequence (DNA): TGTGCCAGTAGCCGGACTAGCTCCTACGAGCAGTACTTC. Translation gives CASSRTSSYEQYF.

V usage is TRBV15 and J usage is TRBJ2-3, with TRBD2 matching over 12 bases. CDR1 LNHNV and CDR2 YYDKDF come from the germline V gene (reference sequence). The CDR3 covers 15 residues. The J segment lost 5 bases and the V segment lost 8 bases, leaving 8 bases of the junction unmatched. The DNA of the CDR3 is TGTGCCACCCGCGGACTAGCGGGAAACGTAGATACGCAGTATTTT. Translation gives CATRGLAGNVDTQYF.

The chain joins TRBV4-1 to TRBJ1-4; D is undetermined. CDR1 MGHRA and CDR2 YSYEKL come from the germline V gene. This CDR3 has 16 amino acids. Trimming stripped 0 bases from V and 10 bases from J, with 18 bases between. The CDR3 sequence: CASSQDRRVEGGKLFF. The DNA for the CDR3 is TGCGCCAGCAGCCAAGATCGGAGGGTAGAGGGTGGAAAACTGTTTTTT.

This clone is labeled medium-sized (0.01 to 0.1%). This chain uses TRBV15 with TRBJ1-2; TRBD1 might be the D (6 bases). The CDR3 runs to 14 residues. V lost 5 bases and J 4 bases, leaving 14 bases between the germline ends. Germline values: CDR1 LNHNV, CDR2 YYDKDF (reference sequence). The CDR3 bases are TGTGCCACCAGCCCCAGGATAGGGGGCTATGGCTACACCTTC. As protein: CATSPRIGGYGYTF.

The chain combines TRBV6-1 with TRBJ2-7, with a possible D match to TRBD1 (5 bases). There are 15 residues in the CDR3. CDR1 is MNHNS, CDR2 SASEGT, per germline. With 3 bases removed from V and 2 bases from J, the gap between germline ends came to 14 bases. The CDR3 DNA is TGTGCCAGCAGTGAGGGCTTCCTGGGGCCCTACGAGCAGTACTTC. Translating gives CASSEGFLGPYEQYF.

V gene TRBV7-2 combines with J gene TRBJ2-7; either TRBD1 or TRBD2 may fit D (6 bases each). V lost 3 bases and J 6 bases, leaving 21 bases between the germline ends. CDR1 SGHTA and CDR2 FQGNSA come from the germline V gene. The CDR3 is 16 residues long. The CDR3 loop is CASSFSGMPGASEQYF. The CDR3 nucleotides read TGTGCCAGCAGCTTCTCCGGCATGCCGGGGGCCTCCGAGCAGTACTTC.

The gene calls are TRBV19 and TRBJ2-7; perhaps TRBD2 as D (5 bases). V was trimmed by 2 bases and J by 2 bases, leaving 10 bases between them. This CDR3 spans 14 amino acids. In germline, CDR1 is LNHDA, CDR2 SQIVND (reference sequence). The CDR3 here is CASSIPGRAYEQYF. In DNA, the CDR3 is TGTGCCAGTAGTATACCGGGGAGAGCCTACGAGCAGTACTTC.

This clone was detected once. The chain uses TRBV4-1 and TRBJ2-4; a weak D match, TRBD1 (6 bases). The CDR3 length is 18 residues. The germline V gene has CDR1 MGHRA and CDR2 YSYEKL. Trimming pared 1 base from V and 0 bases from J, leaving 16 bases between. The CDR3 coding sequence is TGCGCCAGCAGCCAAGCGCCTCAGGGGATTCTAGCCAAAAACATTCAGTACTTC. It yields the protein CASSQAPQGILAKNIQYF.

The count of this clone is one. The chain carries TRBV2 and TRBJ1-2; 7 bases agree with TRBD1. Germline assignment: CDR1 SNHLY and CDR2 FYNNEI. The CDR3 has 13 residues. J was trimmed by 8 bases and V by 6 bases; bases with no gene match: 9. In DNA form, the CDR3 reads TGTGCCAGCAGCCCAAACAGGGGAGAAGGCTACACCTTC. Translated, it gives CASSPNRGEGYTF.

This clone was recorded once. The chain is built from TRBV5-4 and TRBJ2-1; TRBD2 might be the D (5 bases). Deletions cut 0 bases from V and 5 bases from J, with 9 bases between. CDR1 and CDR2 (germline): SGHNT, YYREEE (reference sequence). The CDR3 totals 14 residues. CDR3 in DNA: TGTGCCAGCAGCTTGGTTACTAGAAACAATGAGCAGTTCTTC. As protein: CASSLVTRNNEQFF.

This clone was detected ten times or more. The chain recombines TRBV6-6 with TRBJ1-2, with 10 nucleotides matching TRBD1. CDR1 MNHNY and CDR2 SVGAGI come from the germline V gene (reference sequence). V gave up 2 bases and J gave up 8 bases; unmatched junction bases: 11. This CDR3 has 16 residues. DNA for the CDR3: TGTGCCAGCAGTTACCCTTCTCGGGACAGGGGTAGAGGCTACACCTTC. This gives the protein CASSYPSRDRGRGYTF.

The chain is built from TRBV7-9 and TRBJ2-3, with D unclear. This CDR3 region has 16 residues. The V and J ends lost 5 bases and 4 bases respectively, with 19 bases between them. The germline CDR1 and CDR2 sequences are SEHNR and FQNEAQ (reference sequence). The CDR3 nucleotides read TGTGCCAGCAGCCGCGGCTCCGGGTCTCGGGCAGATACGCAGTATTTT. Protein sequence: CASSRGSGSRADTQYF.

This chain's CDR3 is CASSHGQAEQYF. The CDR3 nucleotides read TGCGCCAGCAGCCATGGACAGGCTGAGCAGTACTTC. The chain joins TRBV5-1 to TRBJ2-7, with 7 positions matching TRBD1. V lost 4 bases to trimming and J lost 7 bases; unmatched junction nucleotides: 5. Germline V gene sequence: CDR1 SGHRS, CDR2 YFSETQ. The CDR3 loop spans 12 amino acids.

This clone was found a few times. The V and J genes are TRBV19 and TRBJ2-1; 10 bases match TRBD2. V lost 5 bases to trimming and J lost 2 bases; unmatched junction nucleotides: 18. CDR3 length: 20 residues. The germline V gene has CDR1 LNHDA and CDR2 SQIVND (reference sequence). The CDR3 loop reads CASSPTVGTSESIAYNEQFF. Here the CDR3 DNA reads TGTGCCAGTAGTCCTACAGTGGGGACTAGCGAATCGATAGCCTACAATGAGCAGTTCTTC.

This chain joins TRBV19 and TRBJ1-1; possible D gene TRBD1, 5 bases. The CDR3 consists of 16 residues. CDR1 and CDR2 (germline): LNHDA, SQIVND (reference sequence). Deletions cut 4 bases from V and 3 bases from J, with 18 bases between. The CDR3 coding sequence is TGTGCCAGTAGTAAGCAGGGTGGGAGGCTCGACACTGAAGCTTTCTTT. Translated: CASSKQGGRLDTEAFF.

J is TRBJ1-1 and V is TRBV29-1; D is unresolved. The CDR3 loop spans 17 amino acids. CDR1 is SQVTM, CDR2 ANQGSEA, per germline. V lost 0 bases to trimming and J lost 0 bases, with 17 bases between them. CDR3 DNA sequence: TGCAGCGTTGAAGAAGTCGGCCGATCCCCCCTGAACACTGAAGCTTTCTTT. Translation: CSVEEVGRSPLNTEAFF.

The table lists this clone with a few counts. The chain has TRBV19 and TRBJ2-1; TRBD1 matches at 12 bases. Trimming removed 3 bases from V and 10 bases from J; junction bases left unmatched: 4. CDR3 size: 14 residues. The germline CDR1 and CDR2 sequences are LNHDA and SQIVND (reference sequence). Here the CDR3 DNA reads TGTGCCAGTAGTATGGGACAGGGGGCGTCCGAGCAGTTCTTC. Amino acid sequence: CASSMGQGASEQFF.

The CDR3 loop reads CASSLMAGGINEQFF. The CDR3, as DNA: TGCGCCAGCAGCTTAATGGCGGGAGGAATCAATGAGCAGTTCTTC. The genes are TRBV5-1 and TRBJ2-1; 8 bases map to TRBD2. V gave up 2 bases and J gave up 6 bases; unmatched junction bases: 7. The CDR3 is 15 amino acids. The germline V gene has CDR1 SGHRS and CDR2 YFSETQ.

This chain uses TRBV10-3 with TRBJ2-3, with D hard to call. The V gene lost 7 bases and the J gene lost 0 bases, with 11 bases spanning the gap. The CDR3 is 14 residues long. Germline V gene lookup returns CDR1 ENHRY and CDR2 SYGVKD. CDR3 sequence reads: CAITSEPSTDTQYF. CDR3 coding DNA: TGTGCCATCACCAGCGAACCTAGCACAGATACGCAGTATTTT.

The chain employs TRBV7-9 and TRBJ2-6; no firm D call. The V gene lost 2 bases and the J gene lost 0 bases, with 5 bases spanning the gap. The CDR3 is 15 residues long. Germline lookup yields CDR1 SEHNR and CDR2 FQNEAQ (reference sequence). CDR3 DNA: TGTGCCAGCAGCTTACGAGTCTCTGGGGCCAACGTCCTGACTTTC. It is translated as CASSLRVSGANVLTF.

V and J are TRBV11-3 and TRBJ2-1; 8 bases line up with TRBD1. The CDR3 runs to 15 residues. Per the germline V gene, CDR1 is SGHNT and CDR2 is YENEEA. The J segment lost 6 bases and the V segment lost 5 bases, leaving 9 bases of the junction unmatched. CDR3 DNA sequence: TGTGCCAGCAGCCTCCAAGGACAGGGTAGCAATGAGCAGTTCTTC. Amino acid sequence: CASSLQGQGSNEQFF.

This clone was counted between two and nine times. The chain has TRBV5-1 and TRBJ2-5, with 9 nucleotides matching TRBD2. Germline values: CDR1 SGHRS, CDR2 YFSETQ. This CDR3 has 17 amino acids. With V trimmed by 0 bases and J by 6 bases, 12 bases remained unmatched. Written as DNA, the CDR3 is TGCGCCAGCAGCTTGGCCGGGAATAGCGGGAGTATAAAGACCCAGTACTTC. Translated, it gives CASSLAGNSGSIKTQYF.

V and J are TRBV12-5 and TRBJ1-2; TRBD1 matches at 8 bases. Germline V CDR1 and CDR2: LGHNT, FRNRAP. V trimming: 6 bases; J trimming: 4 bases; junction bases outside the gene matches: 19. The CDR3 has 18 amino acids. The CDR3 sequence: CASGMVRDRPIPTYGYTF. The CDR3 DNA reads as TGTGCTAGTGGGATGGTCCGGGACAGGCCGATCCCCACCTATGGCTACACCTTC.

The chain links TRBV18 to TRBJ2-5; D unresolved. Looked up from germline, CDR1 is KGHSH and CDR2 is LQKENI. The CDR3 runs 13 residues. V dropped 6 bases and J dropped 3 bases, with 11 bases sitting between them. In DNA, the CDR3 is TGTGCCAGCTCCCTTGGTCTTAAAGAGACCCAGTACTTC. Residues: CASSLGLKETQYF. Together with reference TRBV18 and TRBJ2-5, the CDR3 gives the full variable domain: NAGVMQNPRHLVRRRGQEARLRCSPMKGHSHVYWYRQLPEEGLKFMVYLQKENIIDESGMPKERFSAEFPKEGPSILRIQQVVRGDSAAYFCASSLGLKETQYFGPGTRLLVL.

The chain employs TRBV5-1 and TRBJ2-5; perhaps TRBD2 as D (6 bases). Germline lookup yields CDR1 SGHRS and CDR2 YFSETQ. With 0 bases removed from V and 2 bases from J, the gap between germline ends came to 11 bases. The CDR3 totals 15 residues. CDR3 sequence reads: CASSLAAGRQETQYF. The CDR3 bases are TGCGCCAGCAGCTTGGCCGCGGGACGGCAAGAGACCCAGTACTTC.